This T cell receptor beta chain was recorded in a study of shared clonotypes between healthy human individuals. The protocol was immunoSEQ multiplex PCR, while the TCRdb copy is restricted to in-frame clones and leaves out a portion. Here the sample spans fewer than 350,000 clones, around 87% being singletons. The TCR originated in a man between 18 and 35 years old in good health. The material sequenced was memory CD8+ T cells sorted from blood. Subset indicated: CD45RO+ cells pooled with CCR7-negative TemRA cells.

Here the CDR3 DNA reads TGTGCCAGCAGCTTTTGGGGGCATCAGCCCCAGCATTTT. Residues: CASSFWGHQPQHF. This rearrangement joins TRBV7-3 to TRBJ1-5; possibly TRBD1 for D (6 bases). Between the trimmed V and J ends, which lost 3 bases and 5 bases, there was a span of 8 bases. Germline loops: CDR1 SGHTA, CDR2 FQGTGA. This CDR3 is built from 13 residues.